Each of the 8 T cell receptor beta chains below was sequenced from the same sample in a study of T cell repertoires in cytomegalovirus infection. These TCRs' antigens remain unknown. MiXCR was run by TCRdb on the reads, yielding one entry per CDR3 protein. The sample lists approximately 990,000 distinct CDR3 sequences; about 33% were seen once. The sample was cultured CD8+ T cells from PBMCs, taken from culture after CMV antigen stimulation. The source of these receptors is a human donor in good health (CMV status not recorded). Some clones in this sample may be carry-over from other donors' samples.

Details on this clonotype: Mismatch with germline at one junction end may stem from a read error. CDR3 region: CANSLGDNEQFF. CDR3 DNA: TGTGCCAACAGCTTAGGTGACAATGAGCAGTTCTTC. The rearrangement joins TRBV7-4 to TRBJ2-1; D call uncertain. The CDR3 covers 12 residues. CDR1 and CDR2 from the germline V gene are SGHVT and SQSDAQ.

The table lists this clonotype with a few counts. The chain employs TRBV4-1 and TRBJ2-2; no definite D call. V lost 4 bases, J lost 6 bases, and 12 bases lay in between. Per germline, CDR1 MGHRA and CDR2 YSYEKL. The CDR3 consists of 14 residues. In nucleotides, the CDR3 is TGCGCCAGCAGCCCCGCTGGGCGTCCCGGGGAGCTGTTTTTT. Translated: CASSPAGRPGELFF.

This clonotype occurred many times. V and J are TRBV11-1 and TRBJ2-1, with 7 bases fitting TRBD2. This CDR3 has 13 residues. Germline loops: CDR1 SGHAT, CDR2 FQDESV (reference sequence). V shed 9 bases and J 6 bases; nucleotides not matched to a gene: 8. The CDR3 loop is CASTGTTFNEQFF. The CDR3 region has the DNA TGTGCCAGTACCGGGACTACCTTCAATGAGCAGTTCTTC.

This chain links TRBV6-1 with TRBJ2-3, with D perhaps being TRBD1 or TRBD2 (5 bases each). Trimming shortened V by 6 bases and J by 4 bases, and 20 bases separated the two germline ends. The CDR3 sequence is 16 residues long. In germline, CDR1 is MNHNS, CDR2 SASEGT. CDR3 protein: CASSLGASGAPDTQYF. For the CDR3, the DNA is TGTGCCAGCAGCCTCGGGGCTAGTGGGGCCCCAGATACGCAGTATTTT.

This clonotype was seen only a few times. The chain couples TRBV6-6 to TRBJ2-1; D possibly corresponds to TRBD2 (6 bases). Per germline, CDR1 MNHNY and CDR2 SVGAGI (reference sequence). CDR3 length: 16 residues. Trimming took off 2 bases at V and 0 bases at J, with 11 bases between the two ends. The CDR3 coding sequence is TGTGCCAGCAGTTACGGCCTAGCGAGCTCCTACAATGAGCAGTTCTTC. Amino acid sequence: CASSYGLASSYNEQFF.

The chain recombines TRBV12-5 with TRBJ2-2; D might be TRBD1 or TRBD2, each matching 5 bases. CDR1 LGHNT and CDR2 FRNRAP come from the germline V gene. This CDR3 has 18 amino acids. Trimming shortened V by 0 bases and J by 0 bases, and 14 bases separated the two germline ends. The CDR3 nucleotides read TGTGCTAGTGGTTTGGTTTACGAGGGACCTACGAACACCGGGGAGCTGTTTTTT. It encodes CASGLVYEGPTNTGELFF.

The chain combines TRBV4-2 with TRBJ2-4; D might be TRBD1 (6 bases). Trimming removed 0 bases at V and 0 bases at J, with 12 bases between. Per the germline V gene, CDR1 is LGHNA and CDR2 is YNFKEQ. This CDR3 region has 17 residues. In DNA, the CDR3 is TGTGCCAGCAGCCAAGAGGCCACAGGGATAGCCAAAAACATTCAGTACTTC. This translates into CASSQEATGIAKNIQYF.

The chain carries TRBV25-1 and TRBJ1-6, with D possibly being TRBD1 (5 bases). CDR3 length: 14 residues. V lost 4 bases, J lost 5 bases, and 9 bases lay in between. The germline V gene has CDR1 MGHDK and CDR2 SYGVNS. The CDR3 DNA sequence: TGTGCCAGCAGTGGGAAAGGGGATAATTCACCCCTCCACTTT. Encoded protein: CASSGKGDNSPLHF. Full variable domain (rest looked up from reference TRBV25-1 and TRBJ1-6): EADIYQTPRYLVIGTGKKITLECSQTMGHDKMYWYQQDPGMELHLIHYSYGVNSTEKGDLSSESTVSRIRTEHFPLTLESARPSHTSQYLCASSGKGDNSPLHFGNGTRLTVT.